This TCR beta chain was retrieved from a study of STAT5B mutations in CD4+ large granular lymphocyte leukemia. Whole-study results and caveats: CD4-sorted patient repertoires seemed more clonal than healthy CD4+ repertoires.

Original handling: The detection floor for productive clonotype frequency was 2.59 x 10-5. The data were produced by immunoSEQ multiplex PCR, yet TCRdb's version contains in-frame clones alone and is incomplete. V and J calls and clone size are as listed in that table; D and trimming were resolved from the DNA. Of roughly 30,000 clones listed, 75% to 85% are singletons. Worth noting for this clone: Its target is not known.

The CDR3 is 17 amino acids. The V gene lost 3 bases and the J gene lost 6 bases, with 20 bases spanning the gap. The V gene's germline CDR1 is KGHSH and CDR2 LQKENI. This clonotype originated in a human donor in good health. The rearrangement uses TRBV18 and TRBJ2-2, with a possible D match to TRBD2 (5 bases). The sequencing sample was made of CD4+ T cells from blood buffy coats. The CDR3 sequence is CASSPSRGPGGAGELFF. The CDR3 bases are TGTGCCAGCTCACCCTCTCGAGGGCCTGGAGGAGCCGGGGAGCTGTTTTTT.